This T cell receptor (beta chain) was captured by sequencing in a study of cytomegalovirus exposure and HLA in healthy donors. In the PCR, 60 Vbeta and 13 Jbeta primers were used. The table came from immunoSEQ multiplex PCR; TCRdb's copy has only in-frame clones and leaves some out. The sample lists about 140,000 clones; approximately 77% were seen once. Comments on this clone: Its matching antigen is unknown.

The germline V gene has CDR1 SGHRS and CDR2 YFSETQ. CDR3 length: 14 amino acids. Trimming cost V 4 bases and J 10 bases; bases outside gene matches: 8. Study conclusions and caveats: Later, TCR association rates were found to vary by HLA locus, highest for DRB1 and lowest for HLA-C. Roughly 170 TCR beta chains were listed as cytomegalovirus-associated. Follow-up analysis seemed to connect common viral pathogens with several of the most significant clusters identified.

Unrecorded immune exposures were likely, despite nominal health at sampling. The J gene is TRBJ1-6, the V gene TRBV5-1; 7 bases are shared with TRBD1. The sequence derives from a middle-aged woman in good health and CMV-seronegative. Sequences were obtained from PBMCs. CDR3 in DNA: TGCGCCAGCAGCCCACAGGGGAGAGGATCACCCCTCCACTTT. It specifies CASSPQGRGSPLHF.